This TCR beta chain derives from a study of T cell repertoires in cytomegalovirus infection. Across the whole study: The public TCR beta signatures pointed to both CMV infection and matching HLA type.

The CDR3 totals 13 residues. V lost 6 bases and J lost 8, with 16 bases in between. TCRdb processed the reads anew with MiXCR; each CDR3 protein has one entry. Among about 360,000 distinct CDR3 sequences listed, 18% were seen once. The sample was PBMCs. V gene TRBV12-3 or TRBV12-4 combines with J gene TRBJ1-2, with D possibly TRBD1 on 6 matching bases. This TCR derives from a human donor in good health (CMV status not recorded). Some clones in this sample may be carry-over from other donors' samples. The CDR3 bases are TGTGCCAGCAGCCCCGACAGGTCTCTGGGCTACACCTTC. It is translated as CASSPDRSLGYTF.